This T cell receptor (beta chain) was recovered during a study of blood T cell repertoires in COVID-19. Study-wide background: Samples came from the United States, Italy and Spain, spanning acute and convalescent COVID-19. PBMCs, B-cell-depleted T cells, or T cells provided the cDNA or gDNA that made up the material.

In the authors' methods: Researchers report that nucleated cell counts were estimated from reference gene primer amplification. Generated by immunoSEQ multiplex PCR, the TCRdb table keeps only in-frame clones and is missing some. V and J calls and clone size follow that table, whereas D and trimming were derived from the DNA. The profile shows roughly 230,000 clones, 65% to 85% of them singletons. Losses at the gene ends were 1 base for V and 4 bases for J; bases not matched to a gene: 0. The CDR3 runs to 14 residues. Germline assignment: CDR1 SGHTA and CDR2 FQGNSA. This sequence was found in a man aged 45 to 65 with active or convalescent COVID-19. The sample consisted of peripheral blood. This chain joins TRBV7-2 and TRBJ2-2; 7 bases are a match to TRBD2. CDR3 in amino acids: CASSLGGGTGELFF. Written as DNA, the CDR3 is TGTGCCAGCAGCTTAGGGGGGGGCACCGGGGAGCTGTTTTTT.